The present entry profiles one TCR beta chain with its context. Trimming stripped 6 bases from V and 3 bases from J, with 11 bases between. This CDR3 spans 13 amino acids. Looked up from germline, CDR1 is SNHLY and CDR2 is FYNNEI. These data belong to a study of blood T cell repertoires in COVID-19. About the research overall: The origin of the acute and convalescent COVID-19 samples was the United States, Italy and Spain.

Original methodology: Researchers report that nucleated cell counts were estimated from reference gene primer amplification. Generated by immunoSEQ multiplex PCR, the TCRdb table keeps only in-frame clones and is missing some. D and trimming were read from the DNA, whereas the V and J calls and clone size are those reported in that table. Of about 250,000 clones listed, approximately 90% were seen once; the top ten hold approximately 0.84%. The receptor was derived from a man aged 25-45 years with acute or convalescent COVID-19. The rearrangement links TRBV2 to TRBJ1-1; the D gene is possibly TRBD1 (5 bases). The specimen sequenced was peripheral blood. The CDR3 DNA reads as TGTGCCAGCAGCCACGACAGACACACTGAAGCTTTCTTT. It yields the protein CASSHDRHTEAFF.